This TCR beta chain was found in a study of blood T cell repertoires in COVID-19. Study-wide context: Researchers got acute and convalescent COVID-19 samples from the United States, Italy and Spain. In each case, the material was cDNA or gDNA derived from T cells, B-cell-depleted T cells, or PBMCs.

V shed 2 bases, J shed 3 bases, and the junction held 8 bases outside the gene matches. This CDR3 region has 17 residues. Germline V gene sequence: CDR1 MGHRA, CDR2 YSYEKL. The authors' processing: Amplification with reference gene primers provided the estimates of nucleated cell counts. Generated by immunoSEQ multiplex PCR, the TCRdb table keeps only in-frame clones and is missing some. From that table come the V and J calls and clone size; the DNA was used to work out D and trimming. Of over 100,000 clones in the sample, more than 80% are singletons; the top ten hold more than 9%. The chain carries TRBV4-1 and TRBJ2-1; 9 bases are a match to TRBD2. The source of this sequence is a woman aged 55-70 years with acute or convalescent COVID-19. Material for sequencing was peripheral blood. The CDR3 protein is CASSQSVLAGLYNEQFF. The CDR3 DNA sequence: TGCGCCAGCAGCCAATCCGTGCTAGCGGGGCTCTACAATGAGCAGTTCTTC.